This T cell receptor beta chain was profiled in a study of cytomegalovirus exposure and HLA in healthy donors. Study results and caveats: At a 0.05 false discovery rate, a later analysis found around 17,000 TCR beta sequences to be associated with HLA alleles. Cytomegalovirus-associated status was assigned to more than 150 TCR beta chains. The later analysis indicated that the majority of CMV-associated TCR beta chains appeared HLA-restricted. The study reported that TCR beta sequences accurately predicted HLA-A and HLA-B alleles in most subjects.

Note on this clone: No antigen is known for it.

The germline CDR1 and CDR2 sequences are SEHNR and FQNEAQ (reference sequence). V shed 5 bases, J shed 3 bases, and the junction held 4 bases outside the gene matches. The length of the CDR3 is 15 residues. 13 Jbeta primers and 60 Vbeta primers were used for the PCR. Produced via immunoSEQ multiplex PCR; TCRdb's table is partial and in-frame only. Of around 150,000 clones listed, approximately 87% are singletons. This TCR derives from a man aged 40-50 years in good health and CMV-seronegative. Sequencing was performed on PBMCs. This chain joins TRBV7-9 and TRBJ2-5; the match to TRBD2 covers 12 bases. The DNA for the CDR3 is TGTGCCAGCAGCCCGACTAGCGGGGGAGAAGAGACCCAGTACTTC. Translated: CASSPTSGGEETQYF.